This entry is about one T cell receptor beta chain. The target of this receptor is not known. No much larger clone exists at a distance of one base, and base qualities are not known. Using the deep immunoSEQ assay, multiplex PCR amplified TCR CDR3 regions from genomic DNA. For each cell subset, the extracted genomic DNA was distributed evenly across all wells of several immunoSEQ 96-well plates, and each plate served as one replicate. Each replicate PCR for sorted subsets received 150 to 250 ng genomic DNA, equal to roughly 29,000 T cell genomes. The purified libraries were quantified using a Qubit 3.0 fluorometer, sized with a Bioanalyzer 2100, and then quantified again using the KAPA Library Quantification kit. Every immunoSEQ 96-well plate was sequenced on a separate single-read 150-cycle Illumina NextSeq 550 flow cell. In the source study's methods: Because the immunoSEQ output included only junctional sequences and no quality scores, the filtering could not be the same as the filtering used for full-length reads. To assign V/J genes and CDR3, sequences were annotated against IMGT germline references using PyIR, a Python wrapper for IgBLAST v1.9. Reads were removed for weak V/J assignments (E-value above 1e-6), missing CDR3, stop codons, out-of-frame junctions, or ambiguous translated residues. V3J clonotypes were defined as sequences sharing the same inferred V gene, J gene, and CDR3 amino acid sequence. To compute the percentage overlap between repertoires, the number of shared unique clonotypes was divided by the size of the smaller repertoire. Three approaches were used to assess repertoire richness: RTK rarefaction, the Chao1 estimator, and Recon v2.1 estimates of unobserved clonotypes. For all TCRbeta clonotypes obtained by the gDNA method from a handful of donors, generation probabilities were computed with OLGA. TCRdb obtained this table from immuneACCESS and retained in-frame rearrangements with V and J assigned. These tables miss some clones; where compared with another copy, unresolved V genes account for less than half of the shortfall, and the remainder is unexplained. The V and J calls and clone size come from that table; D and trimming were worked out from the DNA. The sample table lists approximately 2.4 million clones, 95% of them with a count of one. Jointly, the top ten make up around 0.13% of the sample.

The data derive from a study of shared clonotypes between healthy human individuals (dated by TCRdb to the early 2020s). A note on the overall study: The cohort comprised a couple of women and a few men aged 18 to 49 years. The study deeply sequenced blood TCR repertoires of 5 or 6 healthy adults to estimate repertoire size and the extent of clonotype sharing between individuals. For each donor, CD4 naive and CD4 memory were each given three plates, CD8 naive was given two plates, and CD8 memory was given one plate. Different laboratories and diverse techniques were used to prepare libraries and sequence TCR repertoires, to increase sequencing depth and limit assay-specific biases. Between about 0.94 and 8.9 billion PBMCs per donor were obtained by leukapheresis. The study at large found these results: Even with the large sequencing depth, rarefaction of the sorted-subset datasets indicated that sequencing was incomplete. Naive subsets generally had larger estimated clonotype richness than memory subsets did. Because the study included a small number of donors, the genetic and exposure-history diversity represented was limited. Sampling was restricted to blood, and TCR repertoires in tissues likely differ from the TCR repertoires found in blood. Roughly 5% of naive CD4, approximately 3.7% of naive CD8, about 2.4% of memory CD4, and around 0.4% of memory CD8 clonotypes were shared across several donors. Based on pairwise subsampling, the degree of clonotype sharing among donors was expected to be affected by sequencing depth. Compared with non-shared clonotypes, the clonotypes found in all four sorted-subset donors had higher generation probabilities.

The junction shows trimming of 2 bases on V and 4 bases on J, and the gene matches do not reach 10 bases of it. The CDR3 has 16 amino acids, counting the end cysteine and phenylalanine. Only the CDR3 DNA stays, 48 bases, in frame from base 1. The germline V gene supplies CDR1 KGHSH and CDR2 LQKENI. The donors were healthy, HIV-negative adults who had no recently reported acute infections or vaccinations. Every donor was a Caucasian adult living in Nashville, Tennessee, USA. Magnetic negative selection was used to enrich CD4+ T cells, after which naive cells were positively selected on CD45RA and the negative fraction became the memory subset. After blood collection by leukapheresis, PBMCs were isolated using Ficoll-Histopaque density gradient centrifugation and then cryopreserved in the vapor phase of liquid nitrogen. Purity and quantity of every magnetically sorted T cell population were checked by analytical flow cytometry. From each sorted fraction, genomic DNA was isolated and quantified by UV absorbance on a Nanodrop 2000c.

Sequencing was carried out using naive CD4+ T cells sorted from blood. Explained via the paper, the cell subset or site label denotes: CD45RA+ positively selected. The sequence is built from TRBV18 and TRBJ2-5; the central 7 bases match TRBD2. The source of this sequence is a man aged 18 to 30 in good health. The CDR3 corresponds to CASSPEVAGISETQYF. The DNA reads TGTGCCAGCTCACCAGAGGTAGCGGGCATATCAGAGACCCAGTACTTC.